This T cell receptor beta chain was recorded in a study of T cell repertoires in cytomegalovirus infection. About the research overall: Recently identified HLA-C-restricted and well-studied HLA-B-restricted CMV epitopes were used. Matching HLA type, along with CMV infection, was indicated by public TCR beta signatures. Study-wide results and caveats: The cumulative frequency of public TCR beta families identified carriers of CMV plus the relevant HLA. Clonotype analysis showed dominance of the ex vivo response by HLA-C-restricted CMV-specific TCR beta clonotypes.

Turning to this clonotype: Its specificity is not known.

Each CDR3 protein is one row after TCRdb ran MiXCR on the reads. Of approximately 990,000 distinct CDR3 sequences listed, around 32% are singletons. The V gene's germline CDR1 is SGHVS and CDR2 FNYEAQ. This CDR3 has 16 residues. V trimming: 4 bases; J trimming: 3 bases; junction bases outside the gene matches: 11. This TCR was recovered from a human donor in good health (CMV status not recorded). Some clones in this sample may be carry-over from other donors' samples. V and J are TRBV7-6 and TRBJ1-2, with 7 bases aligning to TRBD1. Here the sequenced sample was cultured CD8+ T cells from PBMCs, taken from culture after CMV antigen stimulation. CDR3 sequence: CASSSSVQGPDYGYTF. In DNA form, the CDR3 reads TGTGCCAGCAGCTCCTCCGTACAGGGGCCCGACTATGGCTACACCTTC.